Detailed here is one T cell receptor beta chain. Per germline, CDR1 SGHAT and CDR2 FQNNGV. V shed 9 bases and J shed 1 base, with 21 bases lying between them. The CDR3 contains 16 residues. This sample is drawn from a study of blood T cell repertoires in COVID-19. The table came from immunoSEQ multiplex PCR; TCRdb's copy has only in-frame clones and leaves some out. The data show approximately 150,000 clones, with 65% to 85% seen just once and around 5% held by the top ten. This clonotype was obtained from a man in his 70s who had been exposed to COVID-19. Input material: PBMCs or T cells enriched from blood (not recorded which). The V and J genes are TRBV11-2 and TRBJ1-1, with D possibly being TRBD1 (6 bases). The CDR3 DNA reads TGTGCCAGTCTAGGTTTCCGGACAGAGAGGAACACTGAAGCTTTCTTT. This sequence encodes CASLGFRTERNTEAFF.